This entry describes one T cell receptor beta chain. This record belongs to a study of blood T cell repertoires in COVID-19. Ages ranged from about 18 to 89 years, with residence in under 25 US areas. Cohort allocation depended upon clinical history that participants reported. Recovered Cohort 3 donors showed two negative PCRs, clearance, or symptom resolution. The authors' processing: Estimates of nucleated cell counts were drawn from the amplification of reference gene primers. Sequencing was performed with immunoSEQ multiplex PCR; in TCRdb, only in-frame clones are kept and a portion is missing. V and J calls and clone size are as listed in that table; D and trimming were resolved from the DNA. This table has some 390,000 clones, 80% to 90% appearing once. In germline, CDR1 is MNHNY, CDR2 SVGAGI (reference sequence). This CDR3 has 14 residues. V gave up 2 bases and J gave up 2 bases; unmatched junction bases: 2.

The rearrangement joins TRBV6-6 to TRBJ2-7, with 8 bases aligning to TRBD1. Sequenced input: PBMCs or T cells enriched from blood (not recorded which). The sequence came from a man aged 30 to 45 who had recovered from COVID-19. The CDR3: CASSYGQGPYEQYF. CDR3 DNA: TGTGCCAGCAGTTACGGACAGGGTCCCTACGAGCAGTACTTC.